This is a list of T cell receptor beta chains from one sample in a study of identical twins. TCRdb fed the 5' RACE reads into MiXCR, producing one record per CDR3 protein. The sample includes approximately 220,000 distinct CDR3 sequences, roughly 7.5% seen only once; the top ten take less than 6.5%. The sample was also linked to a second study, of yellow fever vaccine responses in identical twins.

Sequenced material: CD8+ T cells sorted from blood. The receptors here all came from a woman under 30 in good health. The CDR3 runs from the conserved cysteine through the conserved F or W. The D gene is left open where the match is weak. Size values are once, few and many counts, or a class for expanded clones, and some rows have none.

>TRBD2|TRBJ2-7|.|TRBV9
TGTGCCAGCAGCCCCCGGCTAGCGGGAATCTACGAGCAGTACTTC
CASSPRLAGIYEQYF
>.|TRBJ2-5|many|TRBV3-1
TGTGCCAGCAGCCAAGAAGTGTGGGGCCTCCAAGAGACCCAGTACTTC
CASSQEVWGLQETQYF
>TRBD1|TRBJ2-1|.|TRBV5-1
TGCGCCAGCAGCGAAAGAAGGGACAGGGGGTCAGGTGAGCAGTTCTTC
CASSERRDRGSGEQFF
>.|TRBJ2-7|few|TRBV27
TGTGCCAGCAGTTTAGGACCTAAGGGGGAGCAGTACTTC
CASSLGPKGEQYF
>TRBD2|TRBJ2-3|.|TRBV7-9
TGTGCCAGCAGCCCCGTGGGACTAGCGGGGACAGATACGCAGTATTTT
CASSPVGLAGTDTQYF
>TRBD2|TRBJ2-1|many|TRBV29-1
TGCAGCGTCCAAGGACTAGCGGGATGGGGTTCCTACAATGAGCAGTTCTTC
CSVQGLAGWGSYNEQFF
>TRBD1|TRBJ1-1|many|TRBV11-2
TGTGCCAGCAGCCCCCGGGACAGGGTCCCAGGGCGAAACACTGAAGCTTTCTTT
CASSPRDRVPGRNTEAFF
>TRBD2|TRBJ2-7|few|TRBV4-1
TGCGCCAGCAGCCAAGAAGCGGGAGTTGTGTACGAGCAGTACTTC
CASSQEAGVVYEQYF
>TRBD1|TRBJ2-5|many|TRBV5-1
TGCGCCAGCAGCTTGATGGACAGGAGGGAGACCCAGTACTTC
CASSLMDRRETQYF
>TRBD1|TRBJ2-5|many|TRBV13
TGTGCCAGCAGCACCGGGACAGGACAAGAGACCCAGTACTTC
CASSTGTGQETQYF
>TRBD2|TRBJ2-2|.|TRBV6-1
TGTGCCAGCGGAGGAACAGCGGGGTTGGGTTTCTGGGAGCTGTTTTTT
CASGGTAGLGFWELFF
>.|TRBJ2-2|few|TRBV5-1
TGCGCCAGCAGCTTTCGTCGGGGCGAGGGCACCGGGGAGCTGTTTTTT
CASSFRRGEGTGELFF
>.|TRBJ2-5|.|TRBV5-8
TGTGCCAGCAGCTGGCCCGCAGGGAGCGAGACCCAGTACTTC
CASSWPAGSETQYF
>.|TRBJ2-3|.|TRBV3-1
TGTGCCAGCGGGTACGGGAGTGGTGCAGATACGCAGTATTTT
CASGYGSGADTQYF